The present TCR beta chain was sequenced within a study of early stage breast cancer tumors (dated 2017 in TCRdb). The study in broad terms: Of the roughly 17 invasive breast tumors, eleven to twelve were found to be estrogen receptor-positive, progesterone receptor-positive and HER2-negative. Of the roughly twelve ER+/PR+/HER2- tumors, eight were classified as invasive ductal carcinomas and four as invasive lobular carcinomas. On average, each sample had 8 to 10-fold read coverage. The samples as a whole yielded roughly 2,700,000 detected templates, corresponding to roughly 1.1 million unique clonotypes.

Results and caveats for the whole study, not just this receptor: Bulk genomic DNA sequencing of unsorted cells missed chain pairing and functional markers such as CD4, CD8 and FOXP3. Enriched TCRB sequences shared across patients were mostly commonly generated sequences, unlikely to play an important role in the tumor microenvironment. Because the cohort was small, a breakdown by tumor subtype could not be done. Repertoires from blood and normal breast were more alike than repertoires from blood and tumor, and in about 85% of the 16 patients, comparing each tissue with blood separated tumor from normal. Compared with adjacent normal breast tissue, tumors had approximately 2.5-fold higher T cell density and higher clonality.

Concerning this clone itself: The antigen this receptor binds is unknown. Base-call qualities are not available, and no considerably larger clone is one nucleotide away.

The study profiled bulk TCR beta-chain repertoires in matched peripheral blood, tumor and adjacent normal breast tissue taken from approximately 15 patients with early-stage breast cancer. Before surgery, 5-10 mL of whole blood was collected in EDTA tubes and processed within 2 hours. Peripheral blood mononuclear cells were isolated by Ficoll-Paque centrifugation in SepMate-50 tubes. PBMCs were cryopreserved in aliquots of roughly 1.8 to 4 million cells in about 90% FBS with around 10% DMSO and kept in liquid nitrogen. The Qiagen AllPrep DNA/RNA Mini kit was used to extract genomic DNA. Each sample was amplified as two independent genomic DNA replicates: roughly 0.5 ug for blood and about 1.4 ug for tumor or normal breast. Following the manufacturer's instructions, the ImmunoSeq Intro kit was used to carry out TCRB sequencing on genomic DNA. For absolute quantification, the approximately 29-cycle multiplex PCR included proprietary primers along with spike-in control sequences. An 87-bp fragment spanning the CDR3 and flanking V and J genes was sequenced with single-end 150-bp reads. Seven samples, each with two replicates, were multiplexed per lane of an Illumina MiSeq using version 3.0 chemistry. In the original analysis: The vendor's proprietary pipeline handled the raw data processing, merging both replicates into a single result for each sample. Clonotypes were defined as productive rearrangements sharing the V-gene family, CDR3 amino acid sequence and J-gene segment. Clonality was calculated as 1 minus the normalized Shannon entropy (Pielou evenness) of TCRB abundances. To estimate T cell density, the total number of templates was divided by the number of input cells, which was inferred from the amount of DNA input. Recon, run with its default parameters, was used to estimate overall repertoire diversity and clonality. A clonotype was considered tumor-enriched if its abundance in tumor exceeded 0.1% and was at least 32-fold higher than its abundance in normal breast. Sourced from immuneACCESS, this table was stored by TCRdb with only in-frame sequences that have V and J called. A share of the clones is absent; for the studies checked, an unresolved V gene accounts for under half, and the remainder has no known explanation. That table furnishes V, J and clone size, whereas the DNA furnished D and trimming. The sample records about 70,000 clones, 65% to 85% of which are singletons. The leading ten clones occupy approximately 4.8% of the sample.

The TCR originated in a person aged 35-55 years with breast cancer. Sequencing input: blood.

This receptor carries the CDR3 CASSLGLAGAGYEQYF. The nucleotides read TGTGCCAGCAGCTTAGGGCTAGCGGGAGCTGGGTACGAGCAGTACTTC. The chain is made from TRBV11-2 and TRBJ2-7, with 10 bases matching TRBD2. Relative to germline, V is missing 1 base and J is missing 4 bases, with 7 bases of the junction outside any gene match. The CDR3, from cysteine to phenylalanine, totals 16 residues. The CDR3 DNA has 48 bases and is translated from base 1. From a lookup of the germline V gene, CDR1 and CDR2 are SGHAT and FQNNGV.